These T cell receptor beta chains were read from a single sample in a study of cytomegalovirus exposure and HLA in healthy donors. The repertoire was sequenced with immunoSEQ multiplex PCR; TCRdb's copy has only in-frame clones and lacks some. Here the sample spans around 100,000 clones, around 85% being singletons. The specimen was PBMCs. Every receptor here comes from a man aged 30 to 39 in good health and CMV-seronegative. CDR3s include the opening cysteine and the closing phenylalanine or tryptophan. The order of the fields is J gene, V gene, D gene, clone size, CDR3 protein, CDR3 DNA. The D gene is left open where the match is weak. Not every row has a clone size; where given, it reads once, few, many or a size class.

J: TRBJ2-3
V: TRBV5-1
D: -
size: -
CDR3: CASSLEGGVSTDTQYF
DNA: TGCGCCAGCAGCTTGGAAGGGGGTGTTAGCACAGATACGCAGTATTTT

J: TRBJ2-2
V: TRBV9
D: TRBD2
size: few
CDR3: CASSLGLASAGELFF
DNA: TGTGCCAGCAGCCTAGGACTAGCGTCCGCCGGGGAGCTGTTTTTT

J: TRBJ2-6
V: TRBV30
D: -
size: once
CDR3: CAWSVRASSGANVLTF
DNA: TGTGCCTGGAGTGTACGCGCGAGCTCTGGGGCCAACGTCCTGACTTTC

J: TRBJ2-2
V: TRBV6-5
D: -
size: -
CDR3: CASQAQSNTGELFF
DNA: TGTGCCAGCCAGGCCCAATCGAACACCGGGGAGCTGTTTTTT

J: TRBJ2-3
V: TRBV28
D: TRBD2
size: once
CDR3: CASSSPLLAGRTDTQYF
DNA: TGTGCCAGCAGTTCCCCCCTACTAGCGGGAAGAACAGATACGCAGTATTTT

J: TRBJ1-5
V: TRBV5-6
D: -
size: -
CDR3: CASSSSSGDRNNQPQHF
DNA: TGTGCCAGCAGCTCGTCATCGGGCGACAGAAACAATCAGCCCCAGCATTTT

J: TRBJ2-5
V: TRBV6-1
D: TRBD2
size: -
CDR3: CASRSSGETQYF
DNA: TGTGCCAGCAGGTCTAGCGGGGAGACCCAGTACTTC

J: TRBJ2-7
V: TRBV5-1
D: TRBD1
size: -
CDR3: CASSLRTGDSPRGEQYF
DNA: TGCGCCAGCAGCTTGAGGACAGGAGATTCTCCTAGGGGGGAGCAGTACTTC

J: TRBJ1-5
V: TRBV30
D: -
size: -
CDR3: CAWSVEVNQPQHF
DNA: TGTGCCTGGAGTGTAGAGGTCAATCAGCCCCAGCATTTT

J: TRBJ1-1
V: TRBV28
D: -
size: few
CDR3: CASSPSLNTPEAFF
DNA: TGTGCCAGCAGTCCCAGTCTGAATACCCCTGAAGCTTTCTTT

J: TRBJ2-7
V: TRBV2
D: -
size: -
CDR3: CASSEGDTPGQYF
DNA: TGTGCCAGCAGTGAAGGCGACACGCCTGGGCAGTACTTC

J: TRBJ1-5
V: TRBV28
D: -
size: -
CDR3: CASSFRDWTTYSNQPQHF
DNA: TGTGCCAGCAGTTTCCGAGATTGGACAACATATAGCAATCAGCCCCAGCATTTT

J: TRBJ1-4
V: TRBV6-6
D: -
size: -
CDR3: CASRPPRVGVEKLFF
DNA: TGTGCCAGCAGGCCTCCCAGGGTTGGTGTTGAAAAACTGTTTTTT

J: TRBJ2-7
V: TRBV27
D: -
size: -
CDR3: CASSFSDSNYEQYF
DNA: TGTGCCAGCAGTTTCAGTGACTCAAATTACGAGCAGTACTTC

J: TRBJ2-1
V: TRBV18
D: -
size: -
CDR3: CASSPPQLHEQFF
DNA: TGTGCCAGCTCACCTCCCCAGTTGCATGAGCAGTTCTTC

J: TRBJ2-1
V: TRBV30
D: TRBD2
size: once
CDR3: CAWSGLAENNNEQFF
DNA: TGTGCCTGGAGTGGACTAGCGGAGAACAACAATGAGCAGTTCTTC

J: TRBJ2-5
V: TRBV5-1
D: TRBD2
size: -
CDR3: CASSLLLSGGRDETQYF
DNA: TGCGCCAGCAGCTTGCTTTTATCGGGCGGGAGAGATGAGACCCAGTACTTC

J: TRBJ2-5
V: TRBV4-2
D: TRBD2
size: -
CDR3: CASSQMRGGQETQYF
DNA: TGTGCCAGCAGCCAGATGCGGGGGGGACAAGAGACCCAGTACTTC

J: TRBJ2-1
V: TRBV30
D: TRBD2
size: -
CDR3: CAWRQRGGWNEQFF
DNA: TGTGCCTGGAGGCAGCGGGGGGGATGGAATGAGCAGTTCTTC

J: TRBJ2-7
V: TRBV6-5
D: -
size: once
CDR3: CASSYSLAPNSYEQYF
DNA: TGTGCCAGCAGTTACTCACTAGCTCCAAACTCCTACGAGCAGTACTTC

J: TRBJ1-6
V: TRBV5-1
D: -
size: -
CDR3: CASSPIGDSPLHF
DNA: TGCGCCAGCAGCCCCATAGGGGATTCACCCCTCCACTTT

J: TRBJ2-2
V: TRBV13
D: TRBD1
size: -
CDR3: CASSPDRGDTGELFF
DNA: TGTGCCAGCAGCCCCGACAGGGGAGACACCGGGGAGCTGTTTTTT

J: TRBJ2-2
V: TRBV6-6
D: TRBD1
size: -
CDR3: CASNQGTGAGELFF
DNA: TGTGCCAGCAATCAGGGTACAGGGGCCGGGGAGCTGTTTTTT

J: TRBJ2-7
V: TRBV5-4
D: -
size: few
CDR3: CASSPRDSSYEQYF
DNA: TGTGCCAGCAGCCCGCGGGACAGCTCCTACGAGCAGTACTTC

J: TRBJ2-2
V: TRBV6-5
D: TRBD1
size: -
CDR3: CASSYLTGGPGELFF
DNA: TGTGCCAGCAGTTATCTCACAGGGGGCCCCGGGGAGCTGTTTTTT

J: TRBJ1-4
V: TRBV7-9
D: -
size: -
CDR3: CASSFSLAVYNEKLFF
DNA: TGTGCCAGCAGCTTCTCCTTGGCCGTTTATAATGAAAAACTGTTTTTT